This entry lists 4 T cell receptor beta chains sequenced from one sample in a study of response to subunit inactivated influenza vaccine. A single record per CDR3 protein comes from TCRdb applying MiXCR to the RT-PCR reads. The sample records about 700,000 distinct CDR3 sequences, approximately 14% being singletons. The source material was PBMCs from blood, sampled about 11 days after vaccination. These receptors were collected from a man aged 50 or older who received an inactivated influenza vaccine.

Worth noting for this clonotype: The junction shows a germline mismatch at one end, possibly a read error. Written as DNA, the CDR3 is TGTGCCAGCAGCCCCAAAGGGACAGGGTCCCTCTTC. Protein: CASSPKGTGSLF. This chain links TRBV6-1 with TRBJ2-5; 9 nucleotides line up with TRBD1. Germline V CDR1 and CDR2: MNHNS, SASEGT. The CDR3 has 12 residues.

This clonotype showed up just a few times. This chain uses TRBV7-2 with TRBJ2-7; 7 nucleotides agree with TRBD1. CDR1 SGHTA and CDR2 FQGNSA come from the germline V gene. The CDR3 contains 13 residues. V gave up 5 bases and J gave up 6 bases; unmatched junction bases: 7. This chain's CDR3 is CASSRDSLSEQYF. For the CDR3, the DNA is TGTGCCAGCAGCCGGGACAGCCTCTCCGAGCAGTACTTC.

The chain is built from TRBV4-3 and TRBJ2-1; the match to TRBD2 covers 8 bases. The CDR3 spans 16 residues. Germline V gene lookup returns CDR1 LGHNA and CDR2 YSLEER. J was trimmed by 6 bases and V by 1 base; bases with no gene match: 8. DNA of the CDR3: TGCGCCAGCAGCCAAGTACCGGGACTAGAGGTCAATGAGCAGTTCTTC. It codes for CASSQVPGLEVNEQFF.

The J gene is TRBJ2-3, the V gene TRBV6-5; TRBD2 agrees at 13 bases. V lost 2 bases, J lost 2 bases, and 4 bases stayed unmatched. This CDR3 has 17 amino acids. Germline lookup yields CDR1 MNHEY and CDR2 SVGAGI. The CDR3 spells CASSYGTSGIHTDTQYF. The CDR3 DNA follows: TGTGCCAGCAGTTACGGGACTAGCGGGATTCACACAGATACGCAGTATTTT.